Shown below are 27 T cell receptor beta chains from a single sample sequenced in a study of blood T cell repertoires in COVID-19. Generated by immunoSEQ multiplex PCR, the TCRdb table keeps only in-frame clones and is missing some. The repertoire consists of about 54,000 clones, with 65% to 90% occurring once and the leading ten covering roughly 13%. Input material: peripheral blood. These receptors came from a human donor in a cohort sampled during active COVID-19.

The chain couples TRBV9 to TRBJ1-6; 8 bases are a match to TRBD1. Trimming took 0 bases from V and 9 from J; bases not matched to a gene: 8. CDR3 length: 16 amino acids. Germline CDR1 SGDLS, CDR2 YYNGEE. CDR3 in amino acids: CASSVAFPGGASPLHF. CDR3 DNA sequence: TGTGCCAGCAGCGTAGCCTTCCCAGGGGGCGCTTCACCCCTCCACTTT.

The CDR3 loop is CASSPSGLSNQPQHF. Here the CDR3 DNA reads TGTGCCAGCAGCCCCTCAGGTCTTAGCAATCAGCCCCAGCATTTT. The rearrangement joins TRBV7-2 to TRBJ1-5, with D unresolved. Per the germline V gene, CDR1 is SGHTA and CDR2 is FQGNSA. Trimming removed 5 bases from V and 0 bases from J, with 11 bases in between. This CDR3 is 15 amino acids long.

This rearrangement joins TRBV10-2 to TRBJ2-7; D perhaps matches TRBD1 (5 bases). V was clipped by 8 bases and J by 2 bases, with 16 bases between them. Germline loops: CDR1 WSHSY, CDR2 SAAADI. CDR3 length: 14 amino acids. CDR3 DNA sequence: TGCGCCAGCCTCCCAGGGCAGACGCCCTACGAGCAGTACTTC. Translation gives CASLPGQTPYEQYF.

The rearrangement links TRBV5-4 to TRBJ1-2; possibly TRBD1 for D (5 bases). This CDR3 is built from 14 residues. V lost 3 bases to trimming and J lost 8 bases, with 17 bases between them. CDR1 and CDR2 (germline): SGHNT, YYREEE (reference sequence). The CDR3, as DNA: TGTGCCAGCAGCTCCCGGGACTCAGGGCGGGGCTACACCTTC. Translating gives CASSSRDSGRGYTF.

The genes are TRBV9 and TRBJ2-7; 11 bases agree with TRBD2. CDR3 size: 15 residues. With 0 bases clipped from V and 6 bases from J, the junction kept 5 bases outside the gene matches. The V gene's germline CDR1 is SGDLS and CDR2 YYNGEE. CDR3 sequence reads: CASSVGVTSGTEQYF. CDR3 sequence (DNA): TGTGCCAGCAGCGTAGGTGTGACTAGCGGGACCGAGCAGTACTTC.

This chain links TRBV6-5 with TRBJ1-3, with D possibly TRBD1 on 6 matching bases. V was pared by 7 bases and J by 2 bases, with 15 bases between. Germline assignment: CDR1 MNHEY and CDR2 SVGAGI. CDR3 length: 15 amino acids. CDR3 coding DNA: TGTGCCAGCACCTCCGGTGGGGGCCCTGGAAACACCATATATTTT. As protein: CASTSGGGPGNTIYF.

J is TRBJ2-2 and V is TRBV4-2; TRBD2 might be the D (5 bases). The CDR3 loop spans 15 amino acids. Germline CDR1 and CDR2: LGHNA and YNFKEQ. Trimming removed 0 bases at V and 7 bases at J, with 12 bases between. In DNA form, the CDR3 reads TGTGCCAGCAGCCAAGAGGTCGGACGGGGCGGGGAGCTGTTTTTT. Its protein is CASSQEVGRGGELFF.

The chain is built from TRBV7-3 and TRBJ2-7, with D possibly matching TRBD1 (6 bases). CDR1 and CDR2 from the germline V gene are SGHTA and FQGTGA. The CDR3 extends over 19 amino acids. V lost 3 bases to trimming and J lost 4 bases, with 28 bases between them. CDR3 sequence: CASSFYPDPGVPPLYEQYF. The CDR3 region has the DNA TGTGCCAGCAGCTTCTACCCCGACCCAGGGGTCCCTCCCCTGTACGAGCAGTACTTC.

V usage is TRBV18 and J usage is TRBJ1-2; weak D call: TRBD1 (6 bases). Trimming removed 3 bases from V and 1 base from J, with 15 bases in between. The length of the CDR3 is 16 residues. The V gene's germline CDR1 is KGHSH and CDR2 LQKENI. The CDR3 sequence: CASSPSTGRRNYGYTF. The CDR3 DNA sequence: TGTGCCAGCTCACCCAGCACAGGGAGACGTAACTATGGCTACACCTTC.

The chain links TRBV6-5 to TRBJ2-7; 15 nucleotides align to TRBD2. Germline CDR1 reads MNHEY; CDR2 reads SVGAGI. Trimming took 6 bases from V and 5 from J; bases not matched to a gene: 5. This CDR3 has 15 residues. The CDR3 region is CASRPGLAGGDEQYF. CDR3 nucleotides: TGTGCCAGCAGACCAGGACTAGCGGGAGGGGACGAGCAGTACTTC.

The V gene is TRBV24-1, the J gene TRBJ1-1, with 12 bases matching TRBD1. Germline V gene sequence: CDR1 KGHDR, CDR2 SFDVKD. Trimming removed 9 bases from V and 3 bases from J; junction bases left unmatched: 7. The CDR3 loop spans 15 amino acids. CDR3 sequence reads: CATRGTGGPYTEAFF. DNA of the CDR3: TGTGCCACCCGAGGGACAGGGGGCCCCTACACTGAAGCTTTCTTT.

This chain joins TRBV29-1 and TRBJ1-2, with D perhaps TRBD1 (5 bases). Trimming took off 4 bases at V and 6 bases at J, with 15 bases between the two ends. Germline CDR1 reads SQVTM; CDR2 reads ANQGSEA. The CDR3 runs to 13 residues. The CDR3 DNA reads as TGCAGCGTTGTAGGGGACTTTTCGAATGGCTACACCTTC. Translating gives CSVVGDFSNGYTF.

The rearrangement joins TRBV2 to TRBJ2-3, with 9 bases lining up with TRBD2. Germline CDR1 is SNHLY and CDR2 is FYNNEI. The CDR3 covers 13 residues. The trim removed 10 bases at V and 6 bases at J, leaving 8 bases unmatched. The CDR3 region is CAIRGGRADTQYF. DNA for the CDR3: TGTGCCATCAGGGGCGGGAGGGCTGATACGCAGTATTTT. Full variable domain (outside the CDR3, taken from reference TRBV2 and TRBJ2-3): EPEVTQTPSHQVTQMGQEVILRCVPISNHLYFYWYRQILGQKVEFLVSFYNNEISEKSEIFDDQFSVERPDGSNFTLKIRSTKLEDSAMYFCAIRGGRADTQYFGPGTRLTVL.

On this clone: This specimen includes other DNA sequences encoding the same CDR3. The chain joins TRBV29-1 to TRBJ2-7, with TRBD1 matching over 8 bases. This CDR3 comprises 13 residues. V was clipped by 7 bases and J by 3 bases; unmatched bases: 8. Germline V CDR1 and CDR2: SQVTM, ANQGSEA. CDR3 in DNA: TGCAGCGCCCTCGACAGGGGAAGCTACGAGCAGTACTTC. This translates into CSALDRGSYEQYF.

The CDR3 nucleotides are TGTGCCTGGAGAACTCGGGGCGGGGAGCTGTTTTTT. Translated: CAWRTRGGELFF. The chain is built from TRBV30 and TRBJ2-2, with D possibly TRBD2 on 5 matching bases. Germline CDR1 reads GTSNPN; CDR2 reads SVGIG (reference sequence). CDR3 size: 12 residues. Trimming removed 3 bases at V and 7 bases at J, with 9 bases between.

This clone came up a few times. The chain is built from TRBV4-3 and TRBJ2-7; D gene ambiguous. Trimming pared 0 bases from V and 9 bases from J, leaving 15 bases between. The CDR3 length is 14 residues. Germline CDR1 and CDR2: LGHNA and YSLEER. CDR3 coding DNA: TGCGCCAGCAGCCAAGAACCGGGTCAGAAAGGGCAGTACTTC. Protein: CASSQEPGQKGQYF.

This clone was found once. This sequence joins TRBV7-3 and TRBJ2-3, with 9 bases fitting TRBD1. The CDR3 length is 14 residues. V lost 5 bases to trimming and J lost 5 bases; unmatched junction nucleotides: 5. Germline V gene sequence: CDR1 SGHTA, CDR2 FQGTGA. Written as DNA, the CDR3 is TGTGCCAGCAGCATACAGGGGGCGGAAGATACGCAGTATTTT. Translated, it gives CASSIQGAEDTQYF.

The V call is TRBV6-5, the J call TRBJ1-4, with D uncertain. Trimming stripped 10 bases from V and 0 bases from J, with 12 bases between. This CDR3 spans 14 amino acids. Germline V gene lookup returns CDR1 MNHEY and CDR2 SVGAGI. The CDR3 bases are TGTGCCACCCAAGCGGGGTCAACTAATGAAAAACTGTTTTTT. Its protein is CATQAGSTNEKLFF.

The J gene is TRBJ2-2, the V gene TRBV29-1; D gene uncertain. CDR1 is SQVTM and CDR2 is ANQGSEA in the germline V gene. The CDR3 runs 10 residues. The V end lost 7 bases, the J end lost 4 bases, and 4 bases lay between the germline ends. The CDR3 loop reads CSALTGELFF. The CDR3 DNA sequence: TGCAGCGCCCTCACCGGGGAGCTGTTTTTT.

This rearrangement joins TRBV28 to TRBJ2-7; D possibly corresponds to TRBD2 (6 bases). CDR1 and CDR2 from the germline V gene are MDHEN and SYDVKM. Trimming cost V 0 bases and J 0 bases, with 18 bases left between them. The CDR3 sequence is 18 residues long. The CDR3 coding sequence is TGTGCCAGCAGTTTATGGGGAGGTCGCGGGAAAAGCTCCTACGAGCAGTACTTC. Its translation: CASSLWGGRGKSSYEQYF.

The count of this clone is one. The chain employs TRBV7-2 and TRBJ1-2; 7 bases are a match to TRBD1. Germline V lookup: CDR1 SGHTA, CDR2 FQGNSA. This CDR3 has 13 amino acids. V dropped 5 bases and J dropped 2; count of bases not matched to a gene: 2. The CDR3 DNA reads as TGTGCCAGCAGCCCACAGGGGAACTATGGCTACACCTTC. Protein: CASSPQGNYGYTF.

The chain couples TRBV28 to TRBJ2-3; 10 bases match TRBD2. CDR1 and CDR2 (germline): MDHEN, SYDVKM. The CDR3 runs 18 residues. V lost 4 bases and J lost 4; bases outside the gene matches: 14. CDR3 loop: CASSSEREGLGFADTQYF. In nucleotides, the CDR3 is TGTGCCAGCAGTTCCGAGCGGGAGGGCCTGGGTTTCGCAGATACGCAGTATTTT.

In its sample, this clone was seen a few times. V is TRBV4-2 and J is TRBJ2-1; 10 bases fit TRBD2. CDR1 and CDR2 (germline): LGHNA, YNFKEQ. This CDR3 has 18 residues. The J segment lost 5 bases and the V segment lost 2 bases, leaving 12 bases of the junction unmatched. The CDR3 DNA sequence: TGTGCCAGCAGCCAATCCTACCTTGGACTAGCGGAAAACAATGAGCAGTTCTTC. This codes for CASSQSYLGLAENNEQFF.

This clone appeared once. The genes are TRBV11-2 and TRBJ2-2, with D uncertain. The germline CDR1 and CDR2 sequences are SGHAT and FQNNGV. V lost 3 bases, J lost 5 bases, and 16 bases lay in between. The length of the CDR3 is 16 residues. DNA of the CDR3: TGTGCCAGCAGCTTCTCGGGTTCCTTCTTAACCGGGGAGCTGTTTTTT. Translated: CASSFSGSFLTGELFF.

This rearrangement joins TRBV24-1 to TRBJ2-2; 9 bases map to TRBD1. Germline CDR1 KGHDR, CDR2 SFDVKD. The CDR3 has 14 amino acids. The junction had 3 bases not matched to a gene; V was cut back by 7 bases and J by 4 bases. This chain's CDR3 is CATSRQGGTGELFF. As DNA, the CDR3 is TGTGCCACCAGCAGACAGGGGGGCACCGGGGAGCTGTTTTTT.

The J gene is TRBJ2-2, the V gene TRBV28, with D possibly matching TRBD2 (7 bases). Trimming cost V 5 bases and J 7 bases, with 17 bases left between them. Looked up from germline, CDR1 is MDHEN and CDR2 is SYDVKM. This CDR3 spans 15 amino acids. The CDR3 spells CASSQPGGPSGELFF. The CDR3, as DNA: TGTGCCAGCAGTCAACCCGGGGGGCCAAGCGGGGAGCTGTTTTTT.

The V gene is TRBV27, the J gene TRBJ1-2, with 7 bases identical to TRBD1. This CDR3 has 17 amino acids. Unmatched junction bases numbered 8, after V lost 0 bases and J lost 1 base. CDR1 MNHEY and CDR2 SMNVEV come from the germline V gene (reference sequence). The CDR3, as DNA: TGTGCCAGCAGTTTATCCTCGGACAGGACGGGTAACTATGGCTACACCTTC. It specifies CASSLSSDRTGNYGYTF.